The 13 T cell receptor beta chains given below trace back to one sample, sequenced in a study of Graves' ophthalmopathy and Graves' hyperthyroidism. Amplification of TCR beta CDR3 regions used RNA transcripts. HTBI primers were employed in first-round RT-PCR, then a second-round multiplex PCR followed. Using its own MiXCR run on the multiplex PCR reads, TCRdb lists one record per CDR3 protein. This sample has hundreds of thousands of distinct CDR3 sequences, with 13% to 15% found just once. The sample was blood. All receptors come from a woman aged 25 to 45 with Graves' ophthalmopathy.

This clonotype was counted at least ten times. The chain recombines TRBV6-5 with TRBJ2-7, with 8 bases that match TRBD2. V trimming: 8 bases; J trimming: 2 bases; junction bases outside the gene matches: 14. Germline lookup yields CDR1 MNHEY and CDR2 SVGAGI. The CDR3 contains 16 residues. The CDR3 spells CASHFTATGGAYEQYF. The CDR3, as DNA: TGTGCCAGCCACTTCACGGCTACGGGGGGGGCCTACGAGCAGTACTTC.

This clonotype showed up many times. The chain uses TRBV2 and TRBJ1-5; D perhaps matches TRBD1 (5 bases). CDR1 and CDR2 (germline): SNHLY, FYNNEI. The CDR3 extends over 15 amino acids. Between the trimmed V and J ends, which lost 9 bases and 2 bases, there was a span of 17 bases. For the CDR3, the DNA is TGTGCCAGTCGGGGGTTAGGGGACGGCAATCAGCCCCAGCATTTT. Amino acids: CASRGLGDGNQPQHF.

This clonotype was seen a handful of times. The chain combines TRBV11-1 with TRBJ2-7; 7 bases align to TRBD2. This CDR3 region has 17 residues. V was pared by 4 bases and J by 2 bases, with 14 bases of the junction left unmatched. Germline V gene lookup returns CDR1 SGHAT and CDR2 FQDESV (reference sequence). CDR3 sequence: CASSSLKISGSTYEQYF. The DNA for the CDR3 is TGTGCCAGCAGCTCTCTCAAAATTAGCGGGTCTACCTACGAGCAGTACTTC.

This clonotype was detected ten times or more. The chain is built from TRBV30 and TRBJ1-1; TRBD1 aligns across 10 bases. CDR1 and CDR2 from the germline V gene are GTSNPN and SVGIG (reference sequence). V dropped 3 bases and J dropped 2; count of bases not matched to a gene: 6. This CDR3 has 15 residues. The CDR3 DNA sequence: TGTGCCTGGAGGGACAGGGGGTTGATCAACACTGAAGCTTTCTTT. Translation gives CAWRDRGLINTEAFF.

This clonotype was seen repeatedly, ten times or more. The chain uses TRBV12-3 or TRBV12-4 and TRBJ1-1, with D possibly TRBD1 on 5 matching bases. This CDR3 contains 13 residues. V lost 6 bases to trimming and J lost 3 bases, with 11 bases between them. The CDR3 is CASSRSGHTEAFF. Here the CDR3 DNA reads TGTGCCAGCAGCCGATCAGGGCACACTGAAGCTTTCTTT.

The table lists this clonotype with many counts. The rearrangement joins TRBV15 to TRBJ2-5, with TRBD1 identical over 7 bases. V trimming: 1 base; J trimming: 2 bases; junction bases outside the gene matches: 4. The germline CDR1 and CDR2 sequences are LNHNV and YYDKDF (reference sequence). The CDR3 contains 15 residues. CDR3 protein: CATSRADRVQETQYF. The DNA of the CDR3 is TGTGCCACCAGCAGAGCTGACAGGGTACAAGAGACCCAGTACTTC.

This clonotype came up many times. The chain uses TRBV6-1 and TRBJ1-5, with TRBD1 matching over 7 bases. The germline CDR1 and CDR2 sequences are MNHNS and SASEGT. This CDR3 comprises 15 residues. V trimming: 6 bases; J trimming: 3 bases; junction bases outside the gene matches: 8. The CDR3 coding sequence is TGTGCCAGCAGGGATAGACAGGGTTACAATCAGCCCCAGCATTTT. Residues: CASRDRQGYNQPQHF.

This clonotype was observed many times. The chain employs TRBV28 and TRBJ2-6, with a tentative D call TRBD1 (5 bases). This CDR3 region has 16 residues. The V gene's germline CDR1 is MDHEN and CDR2 SYDVKM. V was clipped by 5 bases and J by 1 base, with 12 bases between them. The CDR3 loop is CASSPGRASGANVLTF. DNA of the CDR3: TGTGCCAGCAGTCCGGGCAGGGCTTCTGGGGCCAACGTCCTGACTTTC.

This clonotype has ten or more counts. The rearrangement joins TRBV7-9 to TRBJ1-2; 8 nucleotides line up with TRBD1. This CDR3 is 14 amino acids long. Germline CDR1 and CDR2: SEHNR and FQNEAQ (reference sequence). The trim removed 5 bases at V and 6 bases at J, leaving 8 bases unmatched. Written as DNA, the CDR3 is TGTGCCAGCAGCCGAGACCAGGGGGCAGATGGCTACACCTTC. It specifies CASSRDQGADGYTF.

CDR3 sequence (DNA): TGTGCCAGCAGCTCTCGACTAGCGGGGGGAGTGGAGACCCAGTACTTC. It codes for CASSSRLAGGVETQYF. The chain employs TRBV3-1 and TRBJ2-5; TRBD2 agrees at 13 bases. V lost 5 bases, J lost 5 bases, and 8 bases stayed unmatched. The CDR3 runs 16 residues. Germline lookup yields CDR1 LGHDT and CDR2 YNNKEL (reference sequence).

This clonotype was seen repeatedly, ten times or more. The chain links TRBV2 to TRBJ2-2; no firm D call. V was pared by 7 bases and J by 4 bases, with 7 bases between. Per germline, CDR1 SNHLY and CDR2 FYNNEI. This CDR3 comprises 12 residues. CDR3 nucleotides: TGTGCCAGCACCGAGGTCACCGGGGAGCTGTTTTTT. It encodes CASTEVTGELFF.

The chain links TRBV30 to TRBJ2-7; D possibly corresponds to TRBD2 (6 bases). V lost 4 bases and J 0 bases, leaving 10 bases between the germline ends. CDR3 size: 13 residues. Germline CDR1 is GTSNPN and CDR2 is SVGIG (reference sequence). CDR3 residues: CAWKDGSSYEQYF. Written as DNA, the CDR3 is TGTGCCTGGAAAGACGGGAGCTCCTACGAGCAGTACTTC.

This clonotype was counted many times. The chain joins TRBV2 to TRBJ2-2; no clear D gene. Germline CDR1 SNHLY, CDR2 FYNNEI. This CDR3 has 15 residues. The germline V and J ends were trimmed by 3 bases and 4 bases, with 12 bases remaining between them. The CDR3 loop reads CASSDSQRGTGELFF. The CDR3 DNA reads TGTGCCAGCAGTGACAGTCAGCGTGGCACCGGGGAGCTGTTTTTT.